This T cell receptor (beta chain) emerged from a study of quantifying T cell responses using KT2 cells. Study context: Reverse transcription used primers in the TCR alpha and beta constant regions.

This CDR3 comprises 17 residues. Germline CDR1 is MNHEY and CDR2 is SMNVEV (reference sequence). V dropped 3 bases and J dropped 2 bases, with 19 bases sitting between them. An oligo carrying a UMI was ligated to the cDNA 3' end. An equimolar mix of RC1.1 and RC1.2 primed the beta chain across TRBC1 and TRBC2. TCRdb re-derived calls from the UMI-ligation and nested PCR reads in MiXCR, one entry per CDR3 protein. The repertoire holds approximately 50,000 distinct CDR3 sequences, with roughly 12% as singletons. This clonotype has a handful of counts. The rearrangement uses TRBV27 and TRBJ1-1, with unresolved D. The specimen was PBMCs spiked with cells of the T cell clone KT2. The clonotype comes from a human donor. CDR3 protein: CASSFSPDRVANTEAFF. CDR3 sequence (DNA): TGTGCCAGCAGTTTCAGTCCGGATAGAGTGGCTAACACTGAAGCTTTCTTT.